This T cell receptor (beta chain) was retrieved from a study of graft-versus-host responses after intestinal transplantation. On this clone: Its cognate antigen is unknown.

Repertoires were generated with immunoSEQ multiplex PCR, while TCRdb's copy carries only in-frame clones and drops some. The sample has tens of thousands of clones; approximately 87% are singletons. The material sequenced was unstimulated CD4+ T cells sorted from spleen or lymph node cells, taken before transplant. The TCR comes from a human donor who was the organ donor for an intestinal transplant.

The CDR3 region has the DNA TGTGCCAGCATTCTTGGGACAGGGTGGAATTCACCCCTCCACTTT. Protein product: CASILGTGWNSPLHF. The chain joins TRBV2 to TRBJ1-6; 9 bases map to TRBD1. Germline lookup yields CDR1 SNHLY and CDR2 FYNNEI. V trimming: 7 bases; J trimming: 7 bases; junction bases outside the gene matches: 8. This CDR3 has 15 amino acids.